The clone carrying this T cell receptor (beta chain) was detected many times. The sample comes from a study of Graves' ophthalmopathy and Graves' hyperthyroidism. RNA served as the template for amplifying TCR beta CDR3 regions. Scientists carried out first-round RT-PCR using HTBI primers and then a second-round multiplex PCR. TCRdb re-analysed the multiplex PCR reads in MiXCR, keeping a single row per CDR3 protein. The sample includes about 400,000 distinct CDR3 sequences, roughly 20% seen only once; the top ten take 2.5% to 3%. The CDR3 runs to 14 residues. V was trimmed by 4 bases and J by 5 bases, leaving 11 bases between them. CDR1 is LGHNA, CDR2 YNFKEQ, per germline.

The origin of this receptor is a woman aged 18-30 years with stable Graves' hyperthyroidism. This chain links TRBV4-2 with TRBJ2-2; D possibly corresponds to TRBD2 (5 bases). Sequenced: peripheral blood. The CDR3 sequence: CASSRRRRTGELFF. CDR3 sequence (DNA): TGTGCCAGCAGCCGCAGGCGGAGGACCGGGGAGCTGTTTTTT.